This passage covers 23 T cell receptor beta chains from one sample sequenced in a study of blood T cell repertoires in COVID-19. TCRdb keeps only in-frame clones here, not all; method: immunoSEQ multiplex PCR. The table shows under 350,000 clones, with 85% to 90% occurring only once. What was sequenced was peripheral blood. All receptors derive from a human donor in a cohort sampled during active COVID-19.

V gene TRBV19 combines with J gene TRBJ1-2; D uncertain. This CDR3 is 11 amino acids long. Between the trimmed V and J ends, which lost 5 bases and 4 bases, there was a span of 5 bases. CDR1 is LNHDA, CDR2 SQIVND, per germline (reference sequence). The CDR3 sequence: CASSVFYGYTF. For the CDR3, the DNA is TGTGCCAGTAGTGTATTCTATGGCTACACCTTC.

This sequence joins TRBV2 and TRBJ1-6, with 7 bases lining up with TRBD1. The CDR3 is 16 residues long. Looked up from germline, CDR1 is SNHLY and CDR2 is FYNNEI. V gave up 6 bases and J gave up 4 bases; unmatched junction bases: 9. CDR3 sequence (DNA): TGTGCCAGCAGCGGACCCGGGACAGCTTATAATTCACCCCTCCACTTT. Amino acid sequence: CASSGPGTAYNSPLHF.

V is TRBV3-1 (or the pseudogene TRBV3-2) and J is TRBJ2-1, with 15 bases lining up with TRBD2. J gave up 9 bases and V 4 bases, and 7 bases lay outside the gene matches. The CDR3 has 16 residues. Germline CDR1 reads LGHDT; CDR2 reads YNNKEL (reference sequence). CDR3 amino acids: CASSPRGLAGGGEQFF. The CDR3 DNA follows: TGTGCCAGCAGCCCGCGGGGACTAGCGGGAGGTGGTGAGCAGTTCTTC.

This clone turned up a few times. The DNA is omitted, as the CDR3 cannot be located on it reliably, and the CDR3 follows TCRdb's listing. The rearrangement uses TRBV15 and TRBJ1-2; TRBD1 is the table's D call and was not checked against the DNA. Germline V CDR1 and CDR2: LNHNV, YYDKDF (reference sequence). Inclusive of both ends, the CDR3 amounts to 13 amino acids. This CDR3 is CATSRDVGQGNTF.

V is TRBV18 and J is TRBJ2-1, with D unresolved. The V end lost 2 bases, the J end lost 9 bases, and 11 bases lay between the germline ends. The germline CDR1 and CDR2 sequences are KGHSH and LQKENI. CDR3 size: 13 residues. The CDR3 spells CASSPAESGEQFF. The CDR3 DNA reads as TGTGCCAGCTCACCAGCGGAGAGTGGTGAGCAGTTCTTC. Looking up the rest from reference TRBV18 and TRBJ2-1 gives the full variable domain: NAGVMQNPRHLVRRRGQEARLRCSPMKGHSHVYWYRQLPEEGLKFMVYLQKENIIDESGMPKERFSAEFPKEGPSILRIQQVVRGDSAAYFCASSPAESGEQFFGPGTRLTVL.

The chain joins TRBV12-3 or TRBV12-4 to TRBJ1-4; the D gene is possibly TRBD1 (5 bases). Trimming removed 6 bases from V and 5 bases from J, with 10 bases in between. CDR3 length: 13 residues. CDR3 amino acids: CASSLTVNEKLFF. CDR3 sequence (DNA): TGTGCCAGCAGCCTGACAGTAAATGAAAAACTGTTTTTT.

J is TRBJ2-7 and V is TRBV27; D is perhaps TRBD1 (5 bases). V was shortened by 5 bases and J by 4 bases, with 15 bases between the two germline ends. This CDR3 has 14 residues. The germline V gene has CDR1 MNHEY and CDR2 SMNVEV (reference sequence). The CDR3 protein is CASSPWTLSYEQYF. CDR3 DNA sequence: TGTGCCAGCAGTCCGTGGACACTGAGTTACGAGCAGTACTTC.

The chain is built from TRBV28 and TRBJ2-7, with 9 nucleotides matching TRBD1. With 4 bases clipped from V and 6 bases from J, the junction kept 7 bases outside the gene matches. This CDR3 contains 14 residues. Germline CDR1 MDHEN, CDR2 SYDVKM. CDR3 residues: CASSSGGQGAEQYF. The CDR3, as DNA: TGTGCCAGCAGTTCTGGGGGACAGGGCGCCGAGCAGTACTTC.

This chain links TRBV19 with TRBJ2-2; 8 nucleotides align to TRBD2. CDR1 is LNHDA and CDR2 is SQIVND in the germline V gene (reference sequence). The CDR3 is made up of 14 amino acids. Trimming took 7 bases from V and 7 from J; bases not matched to a gene: 8. The CDR3 DNA reads as TGTGCCAGTAAAAGTATAGCGGGACACGGGGAGCTGTTTTTT. The encoded protein is CASKSIAGHGELFF.

This rearrangement joins TRBV6-6 to TRBJ1-5; 7 bases line up with TRBD1. The CDR3 is 15 amino acids. J gave up 1 base and V 6 bases, and 6 bases lay outside the gene matches. Germline CDR1 and CDR2: MNHNY and SVGAGI (reference sequence). The CDR3 DNA is TGTGCCAGCAGGCCGACAGGGAAGAGCAATCAGCCCCAGCATTTT. This codes for CASRPTGKSNQPQHF.

This chain links TRBV15 with TRBJ2-1; TRBD1 matches at 7 bases. The CDR3 has 14 amino acids. Per the germline V gene, CDR1 is LNHNV and CDR2 is YYDKDF (reference sequence). The V segment lost 2 bases and the J segment 8 bases; nucleotides outside the gene matches: 6. The CDR3 loop reads CATSRYRDRDEQFF. CDR3 coding DNA: TGTGCCACCAGCAGATACCGAGACAGGGATGAGCAGTTCTTC.

The rearrangement joins TRBV18 to TRBJ2-7, with 9 positions matching TRBD1. The CDR3 runs 14 residues. Looked up from germline, CDR1 is KGHSH and CDR2 is LQKENI. The V and J ends lost 3 bases and 6 bases, in that order; junction bases with no gene match: 6. The CDR3 reads CASSPDRDRAEQYF. DNA of the CDR3: TGTGCCAGCTCACCTGATAGGGACAGGGCCGAGCAGTACTTC.

The chain recombines TRBV7-2 with TRBJ2-5; D is perhaps TRBD2 (6 bases). CDR3 length: 16 amino acids. Trimming took 5 bases from V and 1 from J, leaving 17 bases between them. Looked up from germline, CDR1 is SGHTA and CDR2 is FQGNSA. The CDR3 loop reads CASSLNGAGLQETQYF. Written as DNA, the CDR3 is TGTGCCAGCAGCCTCAATGGCGCGGGGCTCCAAGAGACCCAGTACTTC.

The V and J genes are TRBV28 and TRBJ2-2; D possibly corresponds to TRBD2 (6 bases). Germline CDR1 reads MDHEN; CDR2 reads SYDVKM. V lost 10 bases to trimming and J lost 1 base, with 16 bases between them. The CDR3 extends over 15 amino acids. This CDR3 reads CATWRGSGNTGELFF. As DNA, the CDR3 is TGTGCCACCTGGAGGGGAAGTGGGAACACCGGGGAGCTGTTTTTT.

The chain uses TRBV28 and TRBJ2-3, with TRBD2 identical over 9 bases. This CDR3 has 20 amino acids. In germline, CDR1 is MDHEN, CDR2 SYDVKM. The junction had 21 bases not matched to a gene; V was cut back by 8 bases and J by 0 bases. The CDR3 reads CASVGLKESGAGGSTDTQYF. Here the CDR3 DNA reads TGTGCCAGCGTGGGGCTGAAAGAGAGCGGGGCGGGAGGGAGCACAGATACGCAGTATTTT.

Concerning this clone itself: The junction does not match germline at one end; this may be a read error. The genes are TRBV6-5 and TRBJ1-1; D is uncertain. The germline CDR1 and CDR2 sequences are MNHEY and SVGAGI. The length of the CDR3 is 11 residues. The CDR3 spells CASSQWTEAFF. The CDR3 nucleotides read TGTGCCAGCAGTCAATGGACTGAGGCTTTCTTT.

The V call is TRBV28, the J call TRBJ2-3; TRBD1 matches at 7 bases. The CDR3 is made up of 15 amino acids. Per germline, CDR1 MDHEN and CDR2 SYDVKM. J lost 4 bases, V lost 5 bases, and 9 bases had no gene match. The CDR3 bases are TGTGCCAGCAGTCCACCAAACAGGGGCGCAGATACGCAGTATTTT. Translated, it gives CASSPPNRGADTQYF.

The chain couples TRBV5-1 to TRBJ2-3, with D possibly TRBD2 on 5 matching bases. CDR3 size: 15 residues. V was clipped by 4 bases and J by 5 bases, with 17 bases between them. The germline CDR1 and CDR2 sequences are SGHRS and YFSETQ. CDR3 sequence: CASSPGPGRRDTQYF. CDR3 DNA: TGCGCCAGCAGCCCTGGACCGGGAAGGAGAGATACGCAGTATTTT.

V is TRBV6-1 and J is TRBJ2-3; TRBD1 might be the D (5 bases). The V end lost 1 base, the J end lost 1 base, and 9 bases lay between the germline ends. The CDR3 spans 15 residues. Germline values: CDR1 MNHNS, CDR2 SASEGT. The CDR3 nucleotides are TGTGCCAGCAGTGAAGTTTGGGGCGGCACAGATACGCAGTATTTT. Translated: CASSEVWGGTDTQYF.

The rearrangement links TRBV7-9 to TRBJ2-3; 13 positions match TRBD2. The CDR3 loop spans 15 amino acids. CDR1 SEHNR and CDR2 FQNEAQ come from the germline V gene (reference sequence). The V gene end was trimmed by 7 bases and the J gene end by 5 bases; junction bases not matched to a gene: 6. Here the CDR3 DNA reads TGTGCCAGCACCCGTACTAGCGGGAGGGTAGATACGCAGTATTTT. Translated, it gives CASTRTSGRVDTQYF.

The rearrangement joins TRBV11-2 to TRBJ2-1; 9 bases are a match to TRBD2. The CDR3 consists of 13 residues. V dropped 3 bases and J dropped 7; count of bases not matched to a gene: 1. Germline CDR1 reads SGHAT; CDR2 reads FQNNGV. The CDR3 DNA reads TGTGCCAGCAGCTTGGGACTAGCTAATGAGCAGTTCTTC. Translation: CASSLGLANEQFF.

V is TRBV27 and J is TRBJ2-1; no firm D call. V was trimmed by 5 bases and J by 8 bases, leaving 10 bases between them. The length of the CDR3 is 12 residues. Germline CDR1 reads MNHEY; CDR2 reads SMNVEV (reference sequence). CDR3: CASSRYGDEQFF. Here the CDR3 DNA reads TGTGCCAGCAGTCGATACGGAGATGAGCAGTTCTTC.

V and J are TRBV7-2 and TRBJ1-1; D not certain. The ends were cut back, 5 bases at V and 0 bases at J, with 10 bases in the middle. There are 14 residues in the CDR3. The germline CDR1 and CDR2 sequences are SGHTA and FQGNSA. The CDR3 is CASSLRDLNTEAFF. The CDR3 DNA is TGTGCCAGCAGCCTCCGGGATTTGAACACTGAAGCTTTCTTT.